This record covers a single T cell receptor beta chain. The antigen is not known. Orbital computed tomography, thyroid ultrasound, TRAb, serum thyroxine and clinical symptoms formed the basis of diagnosis. This sample is drawn from a study of Graves' ophthalmopathy and Graves' hyperthyroidism. Whole-study findings and limits: Among expanded thyroid clonotypes above 0.001 frequency, most also occurred in blood.

Amplification of TCR beta CDR3 regions used RNA transcripts. HTBI primers primed a first-round RT-PCR, and a second-round multiplex PCR followed. Each CDR3 protein gets one entry after TCRdb re-called the multiplex PCR reads with MiXCR. The sample has 650,000 to 800,000 distinct CDR3 sequences, roughly 41% seen once. The length of the CDR3 is 16 residues. Trimming took 5 bases from V and 5 from J, leaving 16 bases between them. The germline gives CDR1 SEHNR, CDR2 FQNEAQ (reference sequence). The TCR sequence derives from an adult man with Graves' ophthalmopathy. V is TRBV7-9 and J is TRBJ2-6; D may be TRBD1 or TRBD2 (5 bases each). The sequenced sample was peripheral blood. The CDR3 DNA follows: TGTGCCAGCAGCCAGGGTGGACGGGAACGGGCCAACGTCCTGACTTTC. Amino acids: CASSQGGRERANVLTF.